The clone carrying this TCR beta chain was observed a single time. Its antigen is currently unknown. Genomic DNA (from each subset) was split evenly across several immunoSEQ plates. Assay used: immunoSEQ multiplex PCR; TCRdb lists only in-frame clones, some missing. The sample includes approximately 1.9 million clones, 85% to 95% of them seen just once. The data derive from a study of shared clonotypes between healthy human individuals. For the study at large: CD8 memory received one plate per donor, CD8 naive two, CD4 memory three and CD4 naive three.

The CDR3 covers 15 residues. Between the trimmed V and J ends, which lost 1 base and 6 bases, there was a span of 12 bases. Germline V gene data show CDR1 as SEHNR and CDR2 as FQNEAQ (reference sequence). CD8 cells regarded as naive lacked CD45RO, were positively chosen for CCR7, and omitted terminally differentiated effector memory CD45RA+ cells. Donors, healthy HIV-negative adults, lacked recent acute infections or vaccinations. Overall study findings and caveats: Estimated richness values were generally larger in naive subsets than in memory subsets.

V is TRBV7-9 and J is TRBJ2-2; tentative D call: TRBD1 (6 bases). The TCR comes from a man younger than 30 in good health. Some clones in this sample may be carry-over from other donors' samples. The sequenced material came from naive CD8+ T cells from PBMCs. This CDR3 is CASSLESGVAGELFF. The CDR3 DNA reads TGTGCCAGCAGCTTAGAGTCAGGGGTTGCCGGGGAGCTGTTTTTT.